The next 24 T cell receptor beta chains were all read from a single sample in a study of tumor and adjacent non-tumor tissue in lung cancer. Three rounds of nested PCR, following a modified ARM-PCR protocol, produced the TCRbeta library. TCRdb itself ran the multiplex PCR reads through MiXCR, one entry per CDR3 protein. The sample holds approximately 120,000 distinct CDR3 sequences, 60% to 65% seen once. The template was RNA from unsorted bulk tissue. More than 3 cm separated this lung sample from the edge of the tumor. Source material: distant non-tumor lung tissue. The receptors were gathered from a man aged 55 to 70 with non-small cell lung cancer.

This clonotype has at least ten counts. The rearrangement joins TRBV6-5 to TRBJ2-2; D gene uncertain. The CDR3 loop spans 13 amino acids. V lost 6 bases and J 5 bases, leaving 10 bases between the germline ends. CDR1 and CDR2 from the germline V gene are MNHEY and SVGAGI. CDR3 nucleotides: TGTGCCAGCAGACTCCCTGGGACCGGGGAGCTGTTTTTT. Translated: CASRLPGTGELFF.

In this sample, this clonotype turned up many times. This chain connects TRBV7-9 to TRBJ2-1, with 7 bases that match TRBD2. CDR1 and CDR2 from the germline V gene are SEHNR and FQNEAQ (reference sequence). The CDR3 runs 14 residues. V lost 1 base to trimming and J lost 6 bases; unmatched junction nucleotides: 3. The CDR3 DNA reads as TGTGCCAGCAGCTTAGTGGCGGGAGCCAATGAGCAGTTCTTC. Protein product: CASSLVAGANEQFF.

The chain has TRBV5-1 and TRBJ2-3, with unresolved D. Germline V gene lookup returns CDR1 SGHRS and CDR2 YFSETQ. CDR3 length: 14 amino acids. The ends were cut back, 2 bases at V and 0 bases at J, with 7 bases in the middle. As DNA, the CDR3 is TGCGCCAGCAGCTTATACGCGAGCACAGATACGCAGTATTTT. Translating it yields CASSLYASTDTQYF.

The chain carries TRBV20-1 and TRBJ1-3, with TRBD1 matching 10 bases. This CDR3 contains 16 residues. Germline V CDR1 and CDR2: DFQATT, SNEGSKA (reference sequence). J was trimmed by 4 bases and V by 0 bases; bases with no gene match: 6. Written as DNA, the CDR3 is TGCAGTGCTAGAGATCACGGGACAGGGGTGGGAAACACCATATATTTT. Amino acids: CSARDHGTGVGNTIYF.

V and J are TRBV29-1 and TRBJ1-2, with no clear D. CDR1 and CDR2 (germline): SQVTM, ANQGSEA. V was shortened by 6 bases and J by 11 bases, with 19 bases between the two germline ends. The CDR3 covers 12 residues. The DNA of the CDR3 is TGCAGCGTGAAAGAAAATAACTATGAGTACACCTTC. It is translated as CSVKENNYEYTF. The whole variable domain, filled in from reference TRBV29-1 and TRBJ1-2, reads SAVISQKPSRDICQRGTSLTIQCQVDSQVTMMFWYRQQPGQSLTLIATANQGSEATYESGFVIDKFPISRPNLTFSTLTVSNMSPEDSSIYLCSVKENNYEYTFGSGTRLTVV.

This clonotype appeared a few times. A read error may explain this, as a much larger clone is one base away. This chain joins TRBV12-3 or TRBV12-4 and TRBJ2-2, with D possibly TRBD2 on 5 matching bases. The CDR3 contains 12 residues. The CDR3 nucleotides read TGTGCCAGTGCTATTTTCACCGGGGAGCCGTTTTTT. Its protein is CASAIFTGEPFF.

The rearrangement links TRBV6-2 or TRBV6-3 to TRBJ2-1; a weak D match, TRBD2 (5 bases). The CDR3 spans 17 residues. Per germline, CDR1 MNHEY and CDR2 SVGEGT. V lost 2 bases, J lost 4 bases, and 18 bases lay in between. CDR3 coding DNA: TGTGCCAGCAGTTACGTGGATAACCGGAGGATGTACAATGAGCAGTTCTTC. Translating it yields CASSYVDNRRMYNEQFF.

This chain joins TRBV6-5 and TRBJ1-2; D gene ambiguous. CDR3 length: 11 residues. Germline V lookup: CDR1 MNHEY, CDR2 SVGAGI. Trimming removed 10 bases from V and 5 bases from J, with 11 bases in between. In nucleotides, the CDR3 is TGTGCCATCTTCAACAGTTATGGCTACACCTTC. It specifies CAIFNSYGYTF.

This clonotype occurred a few times. The chain uses TRBV29-1 and TRBJ1-2; possible D gene TRBD1, 5 bases. The germline CDR1 and CDR2 sequences are SQVTM and ANQGSEA. This CDR3 comprises 14 residues. The CDR3 is CSVIFGATNYGYTF. CDR3 nucleotides: TGCAGTGTTATTTTCGGGGCGACTAACTATGGCTACACCTTC.

Of note for this clonotype: This may come from a read error, since a much larger clone is one base off. This chain links TRBV20-1 with TRBJ2-7; 8 nucleotides align to TRBD1. This CDR3 has 17 residues. Germline CDR1 DFQATT, CDR2 SNEGSKA (reference sequence). Here the CDR3 DNA reads TGCAGTGCTAGAGGATCGGCGTCAGGGGGCATTTTAGACGAGCATTACTTC. Translated, it gives CSARGSASGGILDEHYF.

Notes on this clonotype: One end of the junction does not line up with germline, which may come from a read error. The rearrangement links TRBV11-2 to TRBJ2-2; 7 bases agree with TRBD2. CDR1 is SGHAT and CDR2 is FQNNGV in the germline V gene. The CDR3 consists of 18 residues. The CDR3 loop reads CTSSSGLTGATNTGKLFF. In DNA form, the CDR3 reads TGTACCAGCAGCTCGGGACTAACGGGAGCGACGAACACCGGGAAGCTGTTTTTT.

The chain couples TRBV6-5 to TRBJ2-3, with TRBD2 matching over 11 bases. The CDR3 has 17 amino acids. Germline CDR1 is MNHEY and CDR2 is SVGAGI. The CDR3 DNA follows: TGTACTAGCAGTTACCGGGCGACTAGCGGGAACACAGATACGCAGTATTTT. Protein: CTSSYRATSGNTDTQYF.

Points on this clonotype: A much larger clonotype is one base distant, so this may be a read error. This sequence joins TRBV14 and TRBJ1-6; TRBD1 is a possible D gene (5 bases). CDR3 length: 15 amino acids. CDR1 and CDR2 from the germline V gene are SGHDN and FVKESK. The CDR3 sequence is CASNQDMGGTSPLHF. CDR3 in DNA: TGTGCCAGCAACCAAGATATGGGGGGGACTTCACCCCTCCACTTT. The variable domain in full, completed from reference TRBV14 and TRBJ1-6, reads EAGVTQFPSHSVIEKGQTVTLRCDPISGHDNLYWYRRVMGKEIKFLLHFVKESKQDESGMPNNRFLAERTGGTYSTLKVQPAELEDSGVYFCASNQDMGGTSPLHFGNGTRLTVT.

A note on this clonotype: A junction end diverges from the germline sequence, so it may reflect a read error. The rearrangement uses TRBV20-1 and TRBJ2-3, with TRBD2 identical over 8 bases. From germline, CDR1 is DFQATT and CDR2 SNEGSKA (reference sequence). CDR3 size: 16 residues. The DNA of the CDR3 is TGCAGTGCTAAAGATAACCTAGCGGGCCTCACAGATATGCAGTATTTT. Amino acids: CSAKDNLAGLTDMQYF.

A note on this clonotype: This clone may be a read error of a much larger clone one base away. J is TRBJ2-6 and V is TRBV5-4; D is possibly TRBD2 (6 bases). Trimming removed 4 bases from V and 6 bases from J, with 14 bases in between. The CDR3 is made up of 15 amino acids. Per germline, CDR1 SGHNT and CDR2 YYREEE (reference sequence). Here the CDR3 reads CASSLGGYVANVLTF. DNA for the CDR3: TGTGCCAGCAGCCTCGGGGGATACGTGGCCAACGTCCTGACTTTC. Full variable domain (rest looked up from reference TRBV5-4 and TRBJ2-6): ETGVTQSPTHLIKTRGQQVTLRCSSQSGHNTVSWYQQALGQGPQFIFQYYREEENGRGNFPPRFSGLQFPNYSSELNVNALELDDSALYLCASSLGGYVANVLTFGAGSRLTVL.

The rearrangement uses TRBV11-3 and TRBJ2-7, with TRBD1 as a possible D gene (5 bases). Germline V gene data show CDR1 as SGHNT and CDR2 as YENEEA. Trimming shortened V by 11 bases and J by 2 bases, and 19 bases separated the two germline ends. The CDR3 sequence is 14 residues long. CDR3 protein: CADSPDMGTYEQYF. The CDR3 DNA is TGTGCCGACAGCCCGGACATGGGGACCTACGAGCAGTACTTC.

This clonotype was counted a few times. The CDR3 reads CATSGWGQIRDEQFF. The CDR3 bases are TGTGCCACCAGTGGTTGGGGACAGATAAGGGATGAGCAGTTCTTC. The chain is built from TRBV24-1 and TRBJ2-1, with TRBD1 matching over 7 bases. The germline V gene has CDR1 KGHDR and CDR2 SFDVKD. After removal of 5 bases from V and 8 bases from J, the junction contained 11 bases not matched to a gene. The CDR3 extends over 15 amino acids.

At least ten counts were recorded for this clonotype. V usage is TRBV29-1 and J usage is TRBJ2-1, with 10 bases that match TRBD2. Germline assignment: CDR1 SQVTM and CDR2 ANQGSEA. This CDR3 contains 16 residues. V lost 0 bases to trimming and J lost 9 bases; unmatched junction nucleotides: 11. The chain's CDR3 is CSVEEMASGRGGEQFF. CDR3 DNA: TGCAGCGTTGAAGAAATGGCTAGCGGGAGAGGAGGTGAGCAGTTCTTC.

About this clonotype: The junction does not match germline at one end; this may be a read error. V gene TRBV6-6 combines with J gene TRBJ2-3; weak D call: TRBD1 (5 bases). This CDR3 comprises 17 residues. Germline-derived CDR1 and CDR2 are MNHNY and SVGAGI (reference sequence). The CDR3 nucleotides are TGTGACAGCCGGCCATACCTGGACACGGTGAGCACTGATACGCAGTATTTT. Translated: CDSRPYLDTVSTDTQYF.

As concerns this clonotype: A much larger clone lies one base from this, so it may be a read error. This rearrangement joins TRBV6-1 to TRBJ1-2; D ambiguous. CDR3 size: 13 residues. Germline V CDR1 and CDR2: MNHNS, SASEGT. CDR3 sequence: CASSEPPRGGYIF. CDR3 nucleotide sequence: TGTGCCAGCAGTGAACCCCCCCGGGGAGGCTACATCTTC.

About this clonotype: A much larger clone sits a single nucleotide away, making a read error possible. J is TRBJ1-1 and V is TRBV12-3 or TRBV12-4; maybe TRBD1 (6 bases). The CDR3 covers 13 residues. The CDR3 loop is CANSQGNWAEAFF. The CDR3 DNA follows: TGTGCCAACAGTCAGGGGAATTGGGCTGAAGCTTTCTTT.

This rearrangement joins TRBV29-1 to TRBJ2-5; no reliable D call. In germline, CDR1 is SQVTM, CDR2 ANQGSEA. This CDR3 contains 14 residues. In nucleotides, the CDR3 is TGCAGAGTCTCTGGAGTGCGATTATTGGAGACCCAGTACTTC. It yields the protein CRVSGVRLLETQYF.

Points on this clonotype: This may be a read error, as it is one base from a much larger clone. The chain recombines TRBV5-1 with TRBJ1-5; TRBD1 matches 9 bases. There are 16 residues in the CDR3. Germline V lookup: CDR1 SGHRS, CDR2 YFSETQ. The ends lost 3 bases at V and 0 bases at J; junction bases unmatched: 4. This chain's CDR3 is CASSSGTGTSNQPQHF. The CDR3 nucleotides read TGCGCCAGCAGCTCGGGGACAGGGACTAGCAATCAGCCCCAGCATTTT.

Concerning this clonotype: A much larger clone is a single base away; this may be a read error. The V gene is TRBV20-1, the J gene TRBJ2-1; 9 bases map to TRBD2. V trimming: 1 base; J trimming: 3 bases; junction bases outside the gene matches: 4. Germline V gives CDR1 DFQATT, CDR2 SNEGSKA (reference sequence). This CDR3 is 15 amino acids long. CDR3 region: CSARGSGRLYNEQFF. As DNA, the CDR3 is TGCAGTGCTAGAGGGAGCGGGAGGCTCTACAATGAGCAGTTCTTC.